This TCR beta chain was sequenced in a study of blood T cells in healthy people across ages. Through a sample-barcoded 5' primer and a J-beta primer mix, a second PCR was run for about 6 to 11 cycles. Every cDNA was tagged by a template-switch adaptor with 12 random nucleotides. TCRdb fed the 5' RACE reads into MiXCR, producing one record per CDR3 protein. The sample has just over 1 million distinct CDR3 sequences, roughly 45% seen once. Unmatched junction bases numbered 9, after V lost 5 bases and J lost 6 bases. The CDR3 consists of 17 residues. Germline-derived CDR1 and CDR2 are SGHTA and FQGNSA. As regards this clonotype: Its antigen is not identified.

Study-level results: Long-lived donors carried more naive CD4+ cells and greater diversity than aged donors.

The receptor comes from a woman aged 60 to 75 in good health. V gene TRBV7-2 combines with J gene TRBJ2-1, with TRBD2 matching over 14 bases. Input material: blood. In DNA, the CDR3 is TGTGCCAGCAGCGCCTCCGGGACTAGCGGGAGCGGCAATGAGCAGTTCTTC. Amino acid sequence: CASSASGTSGSGNEQFF.